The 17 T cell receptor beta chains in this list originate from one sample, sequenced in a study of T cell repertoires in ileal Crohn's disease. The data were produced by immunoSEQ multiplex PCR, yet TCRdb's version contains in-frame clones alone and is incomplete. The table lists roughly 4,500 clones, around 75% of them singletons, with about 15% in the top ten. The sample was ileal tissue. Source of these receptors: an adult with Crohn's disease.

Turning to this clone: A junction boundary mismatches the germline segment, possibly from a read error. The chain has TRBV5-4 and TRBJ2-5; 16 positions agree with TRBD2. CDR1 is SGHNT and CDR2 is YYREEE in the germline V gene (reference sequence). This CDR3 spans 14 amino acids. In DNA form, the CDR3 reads TGTGCCAGCAGCGAGGGGACTAGCGGGAGGGCCGAAGACTTC. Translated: CASSEGTSGRAEDF.

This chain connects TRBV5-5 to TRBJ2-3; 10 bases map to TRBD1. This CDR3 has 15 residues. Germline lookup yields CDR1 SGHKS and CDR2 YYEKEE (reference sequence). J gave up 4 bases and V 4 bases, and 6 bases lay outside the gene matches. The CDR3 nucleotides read TGTGCCAGCAGCAGGGACAGGGGCCATTCAGATACGCAGTATTTT. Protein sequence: CASSRDRGHSDTQYF.

The CDR3: CASNTTGGGGIQYF. Here the CDR3 DNA reads TGTGCCAGCAACACGACCGGGGGAGGAGGCATTCAGTACTTC. The rearrangement joins TRBV21-1 to TRBJ2-4; the table's D call, TRBD2, has no DNA check behind it. TRBV21-1 is a listed pseudogene. This CDR3 has 14 amino acids.

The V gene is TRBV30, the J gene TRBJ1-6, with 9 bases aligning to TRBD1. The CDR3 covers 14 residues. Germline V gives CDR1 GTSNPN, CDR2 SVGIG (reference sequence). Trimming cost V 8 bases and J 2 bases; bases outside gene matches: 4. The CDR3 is CAGTGRTYNSPLHF. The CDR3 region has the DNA TGTGCCGGGACAGGGAGGACCTATAATTCACCCCTCCACTTT.

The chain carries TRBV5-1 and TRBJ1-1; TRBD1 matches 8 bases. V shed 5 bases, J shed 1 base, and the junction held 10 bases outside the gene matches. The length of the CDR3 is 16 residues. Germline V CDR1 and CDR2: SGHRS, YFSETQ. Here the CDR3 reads CASRSQTGVTNTEAFF. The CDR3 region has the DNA TGCGCCAGCAGAAGCCAGACAGGGGTAACGAACACTGAAGCTTTCTTT. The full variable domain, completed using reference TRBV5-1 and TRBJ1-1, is KAGVTQTPRYLIKTRGQQVTLSCSPISGHRSVSWYQQTPGQGLQFLFEYFSETQRNKGNFPGRFSGRQFSNSRSEMNVSTLELGDSALYLCASRSQTGVTNTEAFFGQGTRLTVV.

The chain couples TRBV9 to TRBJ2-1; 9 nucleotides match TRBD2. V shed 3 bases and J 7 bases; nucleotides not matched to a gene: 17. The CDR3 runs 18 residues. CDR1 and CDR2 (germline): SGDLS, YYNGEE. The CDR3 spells CASSEGPLGGGGFNEQFF. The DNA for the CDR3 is TGTGCCAGCAGCGAGGGGCCCTTAGGCGGGGGGGGTTTTAATGAGCAGTTCTTC.

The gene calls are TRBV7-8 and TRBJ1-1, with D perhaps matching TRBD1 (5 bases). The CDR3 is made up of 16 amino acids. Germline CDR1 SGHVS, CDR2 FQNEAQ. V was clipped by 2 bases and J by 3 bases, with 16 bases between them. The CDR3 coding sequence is TGTGCCAGCAGCTTATCCAGGAGGGGACCGGACACTGAAGCTTTCTTT. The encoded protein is CASSLSRRGPDTEAFF.

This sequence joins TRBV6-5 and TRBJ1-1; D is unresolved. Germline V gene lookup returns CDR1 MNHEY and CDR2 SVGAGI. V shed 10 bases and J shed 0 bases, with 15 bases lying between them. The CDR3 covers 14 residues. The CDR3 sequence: CATMTLGMNTEAFF. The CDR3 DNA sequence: TGTGCCACGATGACTCTAGGTATGAACACTGAAGCTTTCTTT.

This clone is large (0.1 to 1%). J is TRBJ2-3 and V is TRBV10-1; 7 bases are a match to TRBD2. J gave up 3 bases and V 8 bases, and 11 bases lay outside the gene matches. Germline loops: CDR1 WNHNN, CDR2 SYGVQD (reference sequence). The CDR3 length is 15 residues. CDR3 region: CASRLSGLYTDTQYF. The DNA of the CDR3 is TGCGCCAGCCGTCTTAGCGGGCTTTATACAGATACGCAGTATTTT.

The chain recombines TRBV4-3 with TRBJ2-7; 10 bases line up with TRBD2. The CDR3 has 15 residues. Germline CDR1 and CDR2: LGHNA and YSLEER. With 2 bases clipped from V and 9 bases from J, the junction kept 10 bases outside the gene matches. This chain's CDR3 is CASSQTGTSDNRQYF. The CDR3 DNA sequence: TGCGCCAGCAGCCAAACCGGGACTAGCGATAACAGGCAGTACTTC.

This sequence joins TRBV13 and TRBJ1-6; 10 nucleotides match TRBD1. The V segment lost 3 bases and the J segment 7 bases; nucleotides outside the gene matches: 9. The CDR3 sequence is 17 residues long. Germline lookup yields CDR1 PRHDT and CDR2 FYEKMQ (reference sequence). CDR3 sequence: CASSLAIGTGVNSPLHF. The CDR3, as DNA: TGTGCCAGCAGCTTGGCGATAGGGACAGGGGTAAATTCACCCCTCCACTTT.

The CDR3 reads CASSLGGGSTDTQYF. CDR3 DNA sequence: TGCGCCAGCAGCTTGGGGGGGGGAAGCACAGATACGCAGTATTTT. V and J are TRBV5-1 and TRBJ2-3; TRBD2 agrees at 7 bases. V gave up 0 bases and J gave up 0 bases; unmatched junction bases: 1. This CDR3 is 15 amino acids long. Germline V lookup: CDR1 SGHRS, CDR2 YFSETQ.

CDR3 nucleotides: TGTGCCAGCAGCTTGAATTGGGGTCGGCCAGGGCGGGGTAATGAAAAACTGTTTTTT. It specifies CASSLNWGRPGRGNEKLFF. The gene calls are TRBV5-6 and TRBJ1-4, with a weak D call TRBD1 (5 bases). The germline CDR1 and CDR2 sequences are SGHDT and YYEEEE. CDR3 length: 19 residues. V lost 1 base and J lost 4, with 23 bases in between.

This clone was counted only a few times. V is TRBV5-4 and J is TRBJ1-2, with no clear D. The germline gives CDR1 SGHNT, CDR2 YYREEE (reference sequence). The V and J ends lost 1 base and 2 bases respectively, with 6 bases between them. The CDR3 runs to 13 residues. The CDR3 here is CASSLFGNYGYTF. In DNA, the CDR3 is TGTGCCAGCAGCTTGTTCGGGAACTATGGCTACACCTTC.

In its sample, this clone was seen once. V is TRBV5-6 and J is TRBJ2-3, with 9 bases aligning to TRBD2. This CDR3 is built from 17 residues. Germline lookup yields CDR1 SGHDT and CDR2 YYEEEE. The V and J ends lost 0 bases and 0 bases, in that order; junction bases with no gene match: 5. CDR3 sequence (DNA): TGTGCCAGCAGCTTGGAAGCGCTAGCGGGGAGCACAGATACGCAGTATTTT. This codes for CASSLEALAGSTDTQYF. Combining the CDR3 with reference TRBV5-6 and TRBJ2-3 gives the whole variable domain DAGVTQSPTHLIKTRGQQVTLRCSPKSGHDTVSWYQQALGQGPQFIFQYYEEEERQRGNFPDRFSGHQFPNYSSELNVNALLLGDSALYLCASSLEALAGSTDTQYFGPGTRLTVL.

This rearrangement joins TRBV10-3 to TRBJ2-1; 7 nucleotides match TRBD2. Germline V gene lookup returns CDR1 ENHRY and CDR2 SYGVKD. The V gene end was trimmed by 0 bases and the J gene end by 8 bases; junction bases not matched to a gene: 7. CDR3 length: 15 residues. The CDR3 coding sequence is TGTGCCATCAGTGAGTCGCGAGGGAGGGGCGATGAGCAGTTCTTC. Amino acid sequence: CAISESRGRGDEQFF.

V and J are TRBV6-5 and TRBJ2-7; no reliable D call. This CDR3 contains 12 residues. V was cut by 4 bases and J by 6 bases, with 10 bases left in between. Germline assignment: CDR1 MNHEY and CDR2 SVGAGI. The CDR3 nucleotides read TGTGCCAGCAGTTGGAGTAATAGCGAGCAGTACTTC. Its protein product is CASSWSNSEQYF.